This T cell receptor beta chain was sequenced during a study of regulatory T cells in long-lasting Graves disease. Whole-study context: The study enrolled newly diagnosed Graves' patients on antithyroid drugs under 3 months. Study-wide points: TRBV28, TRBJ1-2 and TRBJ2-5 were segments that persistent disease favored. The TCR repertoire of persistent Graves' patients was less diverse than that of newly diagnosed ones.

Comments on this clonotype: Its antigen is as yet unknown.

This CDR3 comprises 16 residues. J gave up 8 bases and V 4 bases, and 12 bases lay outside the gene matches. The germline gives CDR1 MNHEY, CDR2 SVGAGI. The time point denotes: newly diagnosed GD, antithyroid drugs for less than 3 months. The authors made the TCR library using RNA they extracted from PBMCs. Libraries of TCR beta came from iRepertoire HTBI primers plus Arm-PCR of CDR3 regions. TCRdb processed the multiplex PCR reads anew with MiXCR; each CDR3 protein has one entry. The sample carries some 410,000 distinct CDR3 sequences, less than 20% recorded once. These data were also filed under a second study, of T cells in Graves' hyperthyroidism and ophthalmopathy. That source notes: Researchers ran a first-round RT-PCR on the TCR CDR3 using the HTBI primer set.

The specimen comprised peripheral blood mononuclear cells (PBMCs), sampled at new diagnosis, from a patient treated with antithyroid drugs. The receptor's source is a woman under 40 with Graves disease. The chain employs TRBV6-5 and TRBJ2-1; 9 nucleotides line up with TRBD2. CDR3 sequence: CASSSHGVAGVDEQFF. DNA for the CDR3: TGTGCCAGCAGTTCGCATGGGGTAGCGGGAGTCGATGAGCAGTTCTTC.